Listed here are 24 T cell receptor beta chains from one sample, sequenced in a study of blood T cell repertoires in COVID-19. Some clones are missing from TCRdb's copy, which holds only in-frame ones; the method was immunoSEQ multiplex PCR. The sample records some 210,000 clones, roughly 87% being singletons. The sample comprised PBMCs or T cells enriched from blood (not recorded which). These receptors were taken from a man between 18 and 35 years old with acute COVID-19.

This clone is a singleton in its sample. This chain joins TRBV3-1 (or the pseudogene TRBV3-2) and TRBJ2-1, with 7 nucleotides matching TRBD1. This CDR3 spans 15 amino acids. With 2 bases clipped from V and 7 bases from J, the junction kept 8 bases outside the gene matches. CDR1 and CDR2 from the germline V gene are LGHDT and YNNKEL (reference sequence). CDR3 in DNA: TGTGCCAGCAGCCAAAGGCCAGGGGGAGTGAATGAGCAGTTCTTC. The encoded protein is CASSQRPGGVNEQFF.

This rearrangement joins TRBV12-3 or TRBV12-4 to TRBJ1-5; D gene ambiguous. Trimming left V 3 bases short and J 6 bases short, with 6 bases between. The CDR3 is made up of 12 amino acids. CDR3 nucleotides: TGTGCCAGCAGTTTCGGCGGTCAGCCCCAGCATTTT. It codes for CASSFGGQPQHF.

The table lists this clone with a few counts. The V gene is TRBV5-1, the J gene TRBJ2-7, with a weak D call TRBD2 (5 bases). CDR1 and CDR2 from the germline V gene are SGHRS and YFSETQ. This CDR3 comprises 13 residues. The V end was cut by 5 bases, the J end by 2 bases, with 11 bases between. The CDR3 spells CASRASIAYEQYF. CDR3 sequence (DNA): TGCGCCAGCAGGGCTAGCATCGCCTACGAGCAGTACTTC.

This chain connects TRBV3-1 (or the pseudogene TRBV3-2) to TRBJ2-2; 10 bases fit TRBD2. This CDR3 comprises 15 residues. CDR1 and CDR2 from the germline V gene are LGHDT and YNNKEL (reference sequence). The V and J ends lost 2 bases and 6 bases, in that order; junction bases with no gene match: 3. In nucleotides, the CDR3 is TGTGCCAGCAGCCAACCAGCGGGAGGGCCCGGGGAGCTGTTTTTT. Its protein product is CASSQPAGGPGELFF.

The chain uses TRBV6-5 and TRBJ1-3; D is ambiguous. The CDR3 extends over 15 amino acids. The germline gives CDR1 MNHEY, CDR2 SVGAGI. V gave up 6 bases and J gave up 0 bases, with 12 bases separating them. The CDR3 loop reads CASRSYSGSGNTIYF. CDR3 DNA: TGTGCCAGCAGATCGTACAGTGGCTCTGGAAACACCATATATTTT.

The gene calls are TRBV6-6 and TRBJ2-5; 12 bases align to TRBD2. CDR1 is MNHNY and CDR2 is SVGAGI in the germline V gene (reference sequence). Germline trimming cut 5 bases from V and 2 bases from J; bases unmatched to any gene: 15. There are 19 residues in the CDR3. CDR3 amino acids: CASSPETRRLAGEQETQYF. CDR3 nucleotide sequence: TGTGCCAGCAGTCCCGAAACCCGCAGACTAGCGGGAGAACAAGAGACCCAGTACTTC.

This clone is a singleton in its sample. CDR3 protein: CASSLGGRGETQYF. The CDR3 coding sequence is TGCGCCAGCAGCTTGGGGGGGCGCGGTGAGACCCAGTACTTC. The chain links TRBV5-1 to TRBJ2-5, with D possibly TRBD1 on 6 matching bases. Per the germline V gene, CDR1 is SGHRS and CDR2 is YFSETQ. CDR3 length: 14 residues. Trimming cost V 0 bases and J 5 bases, with 11 bases left between them.

J is TRBJ1-1 and V is TRBV9, with a tentative D call TRBD1 (5 bases). This CDR3 region has 13 residues. V lost 5 bases and J lost 3, with 11 bases in between. The germline CDR1 and CDR2 sequences are SGDLS and YYNGEE. The CDR3, as DNA: TGTGCCAGCAGGGGGGAGGGTGACACTGAAGCTTTCTTT. Protein sequence: CASRGEGDTEAFF.

This chain joins TRBV11-2 and TRBJ2-1, with a tentative D call TRBD2 (6 bases). V lost 5 bases, J lost 0 bases, and 14 bases lay in between. Germline V gene sequence: CDR1 SGHAT, CDR2 FQNNGV. This CDR3 spans 16 amino acids. CDR3 sequence: CASSPRGSGSYNEQFF. In DNA, the CDR3 is TGTGCCAGCAGCCCTCGGGGTAGCGGCTCCTACAATGAGCAGTTCTTC.

The chain is built from TRBV3-1 (or the pseudogene TRBV3-2) and TRBJ2-1, with a tentative D call TRBD2 (6 bases). The CDR3 loop spans 16 amino acids. Germline CDR1 reads LGHDT; CDR2 reads YNNKEL (reference sequence). Trimming removed 4 bases from V and 0 bases from J, with 13 bases in between. CDR3 nucleotide sequence: TGTGCCAGCAGCCCCGATAGCGGAAGCTCCTACAATGAGCAGTTCTTC. Protein product: CASSPDSGSSYNEQFF.

This clone was seen a handful of times. CDR3 sequence (DNA): TGTGCCAGCAGCCCTACGGAGACTAGCGGGAGTACCCTGTTGGAGACCCAGTACTTC. Protein sequence: CASSPTETSGSTLLETQYF. The chain employs TRBV7-9 and TRBJ2-5, with TRBD2 identical over 12 bases. This CDR3 comprises 19 residues. Germline assignment: CDR1 SEHNR and CDR2 FQNEAQ (reference sequence). V was clipped by 5 bases and J by 5 bases; unmatched bases: 18.

This sequence joins TRBV19 and TRBJ2-3, with D tentatively TRBD2 (6 bases). Germline loops: CDR1 LNHDA, CDR2 SQIVND (reference sequence). The CDR3 spans 16 residues. V lost 9 bases to trimming and J lost 0 bases, with 19 bases between them. The CDR3 region has the DNA TGTGCCAGCTCCCCGTGGATAGCGGCTAGCACAGATACGCAGTATTTT. Encoded protein: CASSPWIAASTDTQYF. The variable domain in full, with the rest retrieved from reference TRBV19 and TRBJ2-3, is DGGITQSPKYLFRKEGQNVTLSCEQNLNHDAMYWYRQDPGQGLRLIYYSQIVNDFQKGDIAEGYSVSREKKESFPLTVTSAQKNPTAFYLCASSPWIAASTDTQYFGPGTRLTVL.

The chain combines TRBV4-1 with TRBJ1-5; 7 bases are shared with TRBD1. Trimming took 3 bases from V and 2 from J; bases not matched to a gene: 10. Germline V gene lookup returns CDR1 MGHRA and CDR2 YSYEKL. The CDR3 sequence is 17 residues long. The CDR3 spells CASSHPTGSLGNQPQHF. CDR3 coding DNA: TGCGCCAGCAGCCACCCGACAGGGTCCCTAGGCAATCAGCCCCAGCATTTT.

The chain uses TRBV15 and TRBJ2-1; 7 bases align to TRBD2. Germline V gives CDR1 LNHNV, CDR2 YYDKDF (reference sequence). Trimming took 3 bases from V and 8 from J; bases not matched to a gene: 10. The CDR3 runs to 15 residues. As DNA, the CDR3 is TGTGCCACCAGCAGTCGCCGGGGAGGGAGCGATGAGCAGTTCTTC. Encoded protein: CATSSRRGGSDEQFF.

Only a few counts were recorded for this clone. The gene calls are TRBV7-9 and TRBJ2-1; 8 bases agree with TRBD1. Germline V CDR1 and CDR2: SEHNR, FQNEAQ (reference sequence). The CDR3 contains 15 residues. The ends lost 4 bases at V and 6 bases at J; junction bases unmatched: 8. In nucleotides, the CDR3 is TGTGCCAGCAGCTCGCCGAGGGACAGGTTCAATGAGCAGTTCTTC. It yields the protein CASSSPRDRFNEQFF.

V and J are TRBV19 and TRBJ2-1; D might be TRBD2 (7 bases). CDR3 length: 15 amino acids. Germline values: CDR1 LNHDA, CDR2 SQIVND (reference sequence). Trimming removed 4 bases from V and 7 bases from J, with 17 bases in between. Written as DNA, the CDR3 is TGTGCCAGTAGTAGTTGGATTAGGGGGGGTAATGAGCAGTTCTTC. This encodes CASSSWIRGGNEQFF.

This clone has a single count. The chain employs TRBV6-5 and TRBJ1-1, with D tentatively TRBD1 (6 bases). The germline V and J ends were trimmed by 4 bases and 1 base, with 13 bases remaining between them. This CDR3 comprises 15 residues. The germline gives CDR1 MNHEY, CDR2 SVGAGI. CDR3: CASSSQGLRNTEAFF. The CDR3, as DNA: TGTGCCAGCAGTTCACAGGGCTTAAGGAACACTGAAGCTTTCTTT.

The chain combines TRBV9 with TRBJ1-1, with 7 nucleotides matching TRBD1. This CDR3 comprises 15 residues. Germline V gene sequence: CDR1 SGDLS, CDR2 YYNGEE. The ends lost 3 bases at V and 5 bases at J; junction bases unmatched: 10. This CDR3 reads CASSETGFGLTEAFF. The CDR3 coding sequence is TGTGCCAGCAGCGAGACAGGGTTTGGGTTGACTGAAGCTTTCTTT.

The chain is built from TRBV7-8 and TRBJ2-1, with 8 bases aligning to TRBD2. Per the germline V gene, CDR1 is SGHVS and CDR2 is FQNEAQ. CDR3 size: 15 residues. Trimming took 5 bases from V and 8 from J; bases not matched to a gene: 11. As DNA, the CDR3 is TGTGCCAGCAGCCCCTCGGGGGCGGGAGGATATGAGCAGTTCTTC. Protein: CASSPSGAGGYEQFF.

V usage is TRBV7-2 and J usage is TRBJ2-7; D is possibly TRBD1 (5 bases). CDR3 size: 18 residues. Trimming shortened V by 5 bases and J by 3 bases, and 26 bases separated the two germline ends. From germline, CDR1 is SGHTA and CDR2 FQGNSA. CDR3 coding DNA: TGTGCCAGCAGCCCCCTTTCGAAGGGGCTTTACCCCTACTACGAGCAGTACTTC. Its protein product is CASSPLSKGLYPYYEQYF. Filled out from reference TRBV7-2 and TRBJ2-7, the complete variable domain reads GAGVSQSPSNKVTEKGKDVELRCDPISGHTALYWYRQSLGQGLEFLIYFQGNSAPDKSGLPSDRFSAERTGGSVSTLTIQRTQQEDSAVYLCASSPLSKGLYPYYEQYFGPGTRLTVT.

The chain couples TRBV28 to TRBJ2-3; D perhaps matches TRBD1 (6 bases). V gave up 3 bases and J gave up 0 bases, with 7 bases separating them. Germline CDR1 MDHEN, CDR2 SYDVKM. The length of the CDR3 is 14 residues. The CDR3 region is CASSLTGSTDTQYF. The CDR3 nucleotides read TGTGCCAGCAGTTTGACAGGTAGCACAGATACGCAGTATTTT.

This rearrangement joins TRBV11-2 to TRBJ2-1; possibly TRBD2 for D (6 bases). CDR1 SGHAT and CDR2 FQNNGV come from the germline V gene. Trimming took 5 bases from V and 9 from J, leaving 20 bases between them. The CDR3 is 15 residues long. Here the CDR3 reads CASSAGLLPSGEQFF. The CDR3 DNA is TGTGCCAGCAGCGCGGGACTCCTACCAAGCGGTGAGCAGTTCTTC.

The chain combines TRBV9 with TRBJ1-1, with TRBD1 matching 10 bases. The CDR3 is 15 amino acids. The J segment lost 4 bases and the V segment lost 2 bases, leaving 5 bases of the junction unmatched. Germline values: CDR1 SGDLS, CDR2 YYNGEE. CDR3 amino acids: CASSVTGGAGTEAFF. CDR3 nucleotides: TGTGCCAGCAGCGTGACAGGGGGCGCGGGCACTGAAGCTTTCTTT.

The rearrangement links TRBV28 to TRBJ1-5; weak D call: TRBD1 (6 bases). Germline V CDR1 and CDR2: MDHEN, SYDVKM. The CDR3 contains 16 residues. The V end was cut by 5 bases, the J end by 1 base, with 15 bases between. CDR3 sequence (DNA): TGTGCCAGCAGTCCTACAGGGTGGATAAGCAATCAGCCCCAGCATTTT. It is translated as CASSPTGWISNQPQHF.